The 9 T cell receptor beta chains given below trace back to one sample, sequenced in a study of post-analysis software for immune sequencing data. Overall study findings and caveats: Four or five TRBV segments were more frequent in patients than controls; TRBV5-6, TRBV5-1 and TRBV20-1 belonged to this group.

Which antigens these TCRs recognize remains unknown. Libraries were made from TCR beta cDNA, and they carried unique molecular identifiers. A single record per CDR3 protein comes from TCRdb applying MiXCR to the PCR reads. Of around 200,000 distinct CDR3 sequences listed, over 25% are singletons. What was sequenced was blood. The receptor set was obtained from a girl between 2 and 17 years old with multiple sclerosis.

The chain combines TRBV10-3 with TRBJ1-1; weak D call: TRBD1 (5 bases). V lost 6 bases to trimming and J lost 1 base, with 12 bases between them. The CDR3 is 14 amino acids. In germline, CDR1 is ENHRY, CDR2 SYGVKD. In DNA, the CDR3 is TGTGCCATCAGGGATCGGCAGGGGAACACTGAAGCTTTCTTT. This gives the protein CAIRDRQGNTEAFF.

The V call is TRBV20-1, the J call TRBJ1-5, with TRBD1 matching over 8 bases. CDR3 length: 14 amino acids. Per germline, CDR1 DFQATT and CDR2 SNEGSKA (reference sequence). V shed 6 bases, J shed 4 bases, and the junction held 8 bases outside the gene matches. This CDR3 reads CSARTGRLNQPQHF. The CDR3 DNA sequence: TGCAGTGCACGGACAGGGCGGCTAAATCAGCCCCAGCATTTT.

This clonotype was recorded at least ten times. The chain has TRBV6-5 and TRBJ2-1; 7 nucleotides align to TRBD2. This CDR3 is built from 15 residues. Trimming cost V 3 bases and J 4 bases; bases outside gene matches: 6. Germline CDR1 reads MNHEY; CDR2 reads SVGAGI. The CDR3 nucleotides are TGTGCCAGCAGTTATCGGGGGGTTGGTTACAATGAGCAGTTCTTC. This gives the protein CASSYRGVGYNEQFF.

J is TRBJ1-1 and V is TRBV20-1; D is unclear. CDR1 DFQATT and CDR2 SNEGSKA come from the germline V gene (reference sequence). The CDR3 length is 17 residues. V was shortened by 3 bases and J by 0 bases, with 20 bases between the two germline ends. CDR3 in DNA: TGCAGTGCTAGTAAACGGGCCTTATTTGGGGTGAACACTGAAGCTTTCTTT. Translation gives CSASKRALFGVNTEAFF.

Only a few counts were recorded for this clonotype. This chain connects TRBV27 to TRBJ2-3; 10 bases align to TRBD2. The junction had 14 bases not matched to a gene; V was cut back by 5 bases and J by 9 bases. Germline lookup yields CDR1 MNHEY and CDR2 SMNVEV (reference sequence). The CDR3 consists of 16 residues. The DNA of the CDR3 is TGTGCCAGCAGTCCTGGGGCTAGCGGGGGAAAGGTCACGCAGTATTTT. Protein sequence: CASSPGASGGKVTQYF.

This clonotype was recorded many times. The rearrangement links TRBV20-1 to TRBJ2-3, with a tentative D call TRBD2 (6 bases). Trimming stripped 4 bases from V and 0 bases from J, with 14 bases between. CDR3 length equals 15 residues. Germline CDR1 reads DFQATT; CDR2 reads SNEGSKA (reference sequence). CDR3 in DNA: TGCAGTGCTACCCTCCGGGACTGGAGCACAGATACGCAGTATTTT. Its translation: CSATLRDWSTDTQYF.

The table lists this clonotype with many counts. The chain joins TRBV7-3 to TRBJ2-5; D may be TRBD2 (6 bases). Germline V gene sequence: CDR1 SGHTA, CDR2 FQGTGA. Trimming took 2 bases from V and 5 from J, leaving 15 bases between them. This CDR3 contains 15 residues. This CDR3 reads CASSLAGRAGETQYF. The CDR3 coding sequence is TGTGCCAGCAGCTTAGCGGGACGCGCCGGGGAGACCCAGTACTTC.

The chain carries TRBV3-1 and TRBJ2-7; TRBD2 agrees at 9 bases. CDR3 length equals 14 residues. Unmatched junction bases numbered 6, after V lost 4 bases and J lost 5 bases. Germline CDR1 is LGHDT and CDR2 is YNNKEL (reference sequence). CDR3 coding DNA: TGTGCCAGCAGCCCTTTAGCGGGGGTCCACGAGCAGTACTTC. Translating it yields CASSPLAGVHEQYF.

The sample holds one count of this clonotype. This may stem from a read error, because a much larger clone lies one nucleotide away. The J gene is TRBJ2-7, the V gene TRBV20-1; no firm D call. V shed 2 bases and J shed 9 bases, with 17 bases lying between them. The CDR3 runs to 13 residues. From germline, CDR1 is DFQATT and CDR2 SNEGSKA (reference sequence). Written as DNA, the CDR3 is TGCAGTGCTAGACGGCCGAGTACGCTGGTGCAGTACTTC. This gives the protein CSARRPSTLVQYF.